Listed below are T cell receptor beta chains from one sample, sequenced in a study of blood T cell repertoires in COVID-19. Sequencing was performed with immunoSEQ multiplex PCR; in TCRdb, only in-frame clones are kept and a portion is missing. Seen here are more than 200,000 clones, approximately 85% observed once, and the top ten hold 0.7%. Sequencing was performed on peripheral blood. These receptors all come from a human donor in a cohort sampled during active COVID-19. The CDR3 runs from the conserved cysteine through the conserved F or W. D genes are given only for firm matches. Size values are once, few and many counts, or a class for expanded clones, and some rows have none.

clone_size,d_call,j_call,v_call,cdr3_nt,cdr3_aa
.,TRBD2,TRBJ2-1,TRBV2,TGTGCCAGCAGTGAACCCCCCCGGGATCCGGGACTAGCTGCCCGGAGCTCCTACAATGAGCAGTTCTTC,CASSEPPRDPGLAARSSYNEQFF
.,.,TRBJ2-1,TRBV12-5,TGTGCTAGTGGTTTGATAGGACTGTGGGTGAATGAGCAGTTCTTC,CASGLIGLWVNEQFF
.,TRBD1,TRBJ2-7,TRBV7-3,TGTGCCAGCAGCTTAGGGACAGCCGAGCAGTACTTC,CASSLGTAEQYF
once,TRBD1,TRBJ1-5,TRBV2,TGTGCCAGCAGAACACAGGGGGCGGTACGTCAGCCCCAGCATTTT,CASRTQGAVRQPQHF
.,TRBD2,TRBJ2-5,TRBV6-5,TGTGCCAGTAGCGGGTGGGACCAGTACTTC,CASSGWDQYF
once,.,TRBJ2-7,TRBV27,TGTGCCAGCAGTCGCGGGGATTACGAGCAGTACTTC,CASSRGDYEQYF
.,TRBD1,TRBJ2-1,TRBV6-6,TGTGCCAGCAGTCTCAAGGGACAGGGGGCGTCTTGGTACAATGAGCAGTTCTTC,CASSLKGQGASWYNEQFF
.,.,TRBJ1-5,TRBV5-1,TGCGCCAGCAGCTTGGCCGAGGGTATGGAGCCCCAGCATTTT,CASSLAEGMEPQHF
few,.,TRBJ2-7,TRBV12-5,TGTGCTAGTGGTTTAAGGGCGGGTTACGAGCAGTACTTC,CASGLRAGYEQYF
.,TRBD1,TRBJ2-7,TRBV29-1,TGCAGCGTTACAACGGCCGGACAGGCCCACTTC,CSVTTAGQAHF
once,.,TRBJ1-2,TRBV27,TGTGCCAGCAGGCTGGGAGGTGCCTATGGCTACACCTTC,CASRLGGAYGYTF
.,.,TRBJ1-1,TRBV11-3,TGTGCCAGCAGCTTACAGGGGTACAGAGTAAAAGGGGCGAACACTGAAGCTTTCTTT,CASSLQGYRVKGANTEAFF
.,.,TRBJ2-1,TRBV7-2,TGTGCCAGCAGCTTTGTAGCGGTAAGCTACAATGAGCAGTTCTTC,CASSFVAVSYNEQFF
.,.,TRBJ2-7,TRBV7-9,TGTGCCAGCAGCTTAGAGCGGCAGCCCTACGAGCAGTACTTC,CASSLERQPYEQYF
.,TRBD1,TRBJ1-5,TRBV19,TGTGCCAGTAGGACCGACAGGGAGGGCAATCAGCCCCAGCATTTT,CASRTDREGNQPQHF
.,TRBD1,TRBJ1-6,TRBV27,TGTGCCAGCAGCGTACAGGGGTTTGCTAATTCACCCCTCCACTTT,CASSVQGFANSPLHF
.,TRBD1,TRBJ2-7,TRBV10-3,TGTGCCATCAGTGAGTCGAGGGTAGGGACAGGGCCCTACGAGCAGTACTTC,CAISESRVGTGPYEQYF
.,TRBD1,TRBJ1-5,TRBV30,TGTGCCTGGGCCGACAGGGGCAATAGCAATCAGCCCCAGCATTTT,CAWADRGNSNQPQHF
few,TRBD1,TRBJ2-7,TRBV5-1,TGCGCCAGCAGCTTGGACCAGCCGGGACAGGGTGCCGAGCAGTACTTC,CASSLDQPGQGAEQYF
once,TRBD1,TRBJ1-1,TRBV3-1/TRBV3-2,TGTGCCAGCAGCCCTCTCCCCAGGGGGCCGAACACTGAAGCTTTCTTT,CASSPLPRGPNTEAFF
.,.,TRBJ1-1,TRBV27,TGTGCTTCCAGTTCGAGGCCCGAAACGACTGAAGCTTTCTTT,CASSSRPETTEAFF
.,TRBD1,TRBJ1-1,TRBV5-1,TGCGCCAGCAGCTTGGAGGCAGGGGGTGTCAACACTGAAGCTTTCTTT,CASSLEAGGVNTEAFF
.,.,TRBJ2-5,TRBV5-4,TGTGCCAGCAGCTTGGATCACGGAGAGACCCAGTACTTC,CASSLDHGETQYF
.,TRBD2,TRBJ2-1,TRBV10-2,TGCGCCAGTAAACTAGCGGGAGGGTACAATGAGCAGTTCTTC,CASKLAGGYNEQFF
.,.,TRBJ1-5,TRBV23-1,TGCGCCAGCAAAGATGCGGGCTATAGCAATCAGCCCCAGCATTTT,CASKDAGYSNQPQHF
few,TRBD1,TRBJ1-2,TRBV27,TGTGCCAGCAGCACAGCCGGGACAGGGGATGGCTACACCTTC,CASSTAGTGDGYTF
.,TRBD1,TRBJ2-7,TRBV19,TGTGCCAGTAGCCTTTCGACAGGGACCGCCTACGAGCAGTACTTC,CASSLSTGTAYEQYF
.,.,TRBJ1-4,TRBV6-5,TGTGCCAGCAGTTACGGGAGCTCCACTAATGAAAAACTGTTTTTT,CASSYGSSTNEKLFF
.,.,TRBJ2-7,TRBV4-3,TGCGCCAGCAGCCAAGATGGCAGGGGGGACGAGCAGTACTTC,CASSQDGRGDEQYF
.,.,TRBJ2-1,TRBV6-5,TGTGCCAGCAGAGCCGGGACCGGAGGGAATGAGCAGTTCTTC,CASRAGTGGNEQFF
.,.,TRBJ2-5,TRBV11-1,TGTGCCAGCAGTATGATGACAGTCCAAGAGACCCAGTACTTC,CASSMMTVQETQYF
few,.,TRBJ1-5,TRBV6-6,TGTGCCAGCAGCGCACAGGATCAGCCCCAGCATTTT,CASSAQDQPQHF
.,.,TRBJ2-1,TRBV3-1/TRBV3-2,TGTGCCAGCAGCCAAGGGGACTCGGACAATGAGCAGTTCTTC,CASSQGDSDNEQFF
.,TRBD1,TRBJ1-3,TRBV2,TGTGCCAGCAGTCAGACAGGGAAAGAAGCTGGAAACACCATATATTTT,CASSQTGKEAGNTIYF
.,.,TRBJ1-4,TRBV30,TGTGCCTGGAGTGTCGGGCAAGGGGATGAAAAACTGTTTTTT,CAWSVGQGDEKLFF
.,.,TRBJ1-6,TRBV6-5,TGTGCCAGCCGAAGAGATACAGGTTCACCCCTCCACTTT,CASRRDTGSPLHF
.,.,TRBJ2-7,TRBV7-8,TGTGCCAGCAGCTTAGAGGGGCGATCCTACGAGCAGTACTTC,CASSLEGRSYEQYF
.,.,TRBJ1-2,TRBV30,TGTGCCTGGACCGGAGTACGCAATTACTATGGCTACACCTTC,CAWTGVRNYYGYTF
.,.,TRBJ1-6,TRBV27,TGTGCCAGCAGTTTAATCCCGGCATTAACGGGGTATAATTCACCCCTCCACTTT,CASSLIPALTGYNSPLHF
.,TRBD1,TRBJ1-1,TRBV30,TGTGCCTCCCGACAGGGCATGAACACTGAAGCTTTCTTT,CASRQGMNTEAFF
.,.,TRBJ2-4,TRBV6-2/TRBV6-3,TGTGCCAGCAGCCTTACAGGTCTCGCCAAAAACATTCAGTACTTC,CASSLTGLAKNIQYF
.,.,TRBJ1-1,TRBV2,TGTGCCAGCAGTGAAGGCGGGAACACTGAAGCTTTCTTT,CASSEGGNTEAFF
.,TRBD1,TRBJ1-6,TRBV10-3,TGTGCCATCACCTGGGACAGCGAGAATTCACCCCTCCACTTT,CAITWDSENSPLHF
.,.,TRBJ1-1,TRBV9,TGTGCCAGCAGCATTAGCAGGGGGAACACTGAAGCTTTCTTT,CASSISRGNTEAFF
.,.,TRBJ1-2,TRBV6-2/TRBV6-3,TGTGCCAGCAGTTACTCATCAACGCAGGGAGGCTACACCTTC,CASSYSSTQGGYTF
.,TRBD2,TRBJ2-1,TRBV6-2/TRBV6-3,TGTGCCAGCAGCACTAGCGGGGGGGCCTACAATGAGCAGTTCTTC,CASSTSGGAYNEQFF
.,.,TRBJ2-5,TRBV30,TGTGCCTGGAGTGTACGGTACGGGTACCAAGAGACCCAGTACTTC,CAWSVRYGYQETQYF
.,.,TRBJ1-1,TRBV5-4,TGTGCCAGCATTCGGGGCACTGAAGCTTTCTTT,CASIRGTEAFF
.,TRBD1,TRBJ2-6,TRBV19,TGTGCCAGTAGTAAAGGGACAGGGAGCTCTGGGGCCAACGTCCTGACTTTC,CASSKGTGSSGANVLTF
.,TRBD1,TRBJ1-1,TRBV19,TGTGCCAGTAGTCCTCAGACAGGGAGGTCAACTGAAGCTTTCTTT,CASSPQTGRSTEAFF
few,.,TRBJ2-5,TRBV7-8,TGTGCCAGCAACGAGGAGACCCAGTACTTC,CASNEETQYF
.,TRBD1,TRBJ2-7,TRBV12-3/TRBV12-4,TGTGCCAGCACCCAGGACAGGGGCTACGAGCAGTACTTC,CASTQDRGYEQYF
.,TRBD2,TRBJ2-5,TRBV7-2,TGTGCCAGCAGCCGGACTAGCGGTATACAAGAGACCCAGTACTTC,CASSRTSGIQETQYF
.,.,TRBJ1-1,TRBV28,TGTGCCAGCAGTTTCGGGGGAATGAACACTGAAGCTTTCTTT,CASSFGGMNTEAFF
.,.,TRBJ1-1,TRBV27,TGTGCCAGCAGTTTTGGGGGACTGATGACCATGAACACTGAAGCTTTCTTT,CASSFGGLMTMNTEAFF
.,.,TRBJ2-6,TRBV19,TGTGCCAGTAGTCGAGGGAGCTCTGGGGCCAACGTCCTGACTTTC,CASSRGSSGANVLTF
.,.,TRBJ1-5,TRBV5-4,TGTGCCAGCAGCTTGGCGGGGGTCAATCAGCCCCAGCATTTT,CASSLAGVNQPQHF
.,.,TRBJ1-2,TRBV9,TGTGCCAGCAGTGCCAGGGGCAGTGCCTATGGCTACACCTTC,CASSARGSAYGYTF